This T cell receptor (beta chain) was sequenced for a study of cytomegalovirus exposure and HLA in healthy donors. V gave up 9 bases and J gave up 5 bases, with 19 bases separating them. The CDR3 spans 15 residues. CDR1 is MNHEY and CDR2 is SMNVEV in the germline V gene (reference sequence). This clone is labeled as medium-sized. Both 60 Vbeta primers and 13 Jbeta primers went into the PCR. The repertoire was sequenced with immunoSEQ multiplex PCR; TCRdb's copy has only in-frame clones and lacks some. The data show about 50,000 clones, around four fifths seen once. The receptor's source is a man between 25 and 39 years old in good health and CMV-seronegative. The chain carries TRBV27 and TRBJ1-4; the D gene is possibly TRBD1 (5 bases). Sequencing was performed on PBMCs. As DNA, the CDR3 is TGTGCCAGTCGGTCTGAGGCAGGGTTCAATGAAAAACTGTTTTTT. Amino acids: CASRSEAGFNEKLFF. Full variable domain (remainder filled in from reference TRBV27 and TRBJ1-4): EAQVTQNPRYLITVTGKKLTVTCSQNMNHEYMSWYRQDPGLGLRQIYYSMNVEVTDKGDVPEGYKVSRKEKRNFPLILESPSPNQTSLYFCASRSEAGFNEKLFFGSGTQLSVL.